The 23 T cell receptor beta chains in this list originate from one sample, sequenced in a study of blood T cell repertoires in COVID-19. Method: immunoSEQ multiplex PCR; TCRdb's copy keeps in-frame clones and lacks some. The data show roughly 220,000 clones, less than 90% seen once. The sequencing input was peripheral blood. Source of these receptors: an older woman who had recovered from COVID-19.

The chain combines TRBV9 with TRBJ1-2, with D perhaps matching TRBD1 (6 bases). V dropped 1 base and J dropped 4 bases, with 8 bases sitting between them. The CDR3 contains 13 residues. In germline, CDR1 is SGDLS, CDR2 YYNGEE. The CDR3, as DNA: TGTGCCAGCAGCGTAACAGGGACCTATGGCTACACCTTC. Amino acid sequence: CASSVTGTYGYTF.

The CDR3 DNA sequence: TGCGCCAGCAGCCTGCGACTAGCGGGGGCCTACGAGCAGTACTTC. Translation: CASSLRLAGAYEQYF. The chain links TRBV5-1 to TRBJ2-7; 12 bases map to TRBD2. The germline CDR1 and CDR2 sequences are SGHRS and YFSETQ. The V segment lost 4 bases and the J segment 2 bases; nucleotides outside the gene matches: 4. This CDR3 region has 15 residues.

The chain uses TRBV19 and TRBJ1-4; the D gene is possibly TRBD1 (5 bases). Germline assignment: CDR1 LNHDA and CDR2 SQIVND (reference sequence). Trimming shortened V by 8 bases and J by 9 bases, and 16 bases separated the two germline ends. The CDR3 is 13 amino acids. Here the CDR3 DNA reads TGTGCCAGTCTGGGCAGGGATATCCAAAAACTGTTTTTT. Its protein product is CASLGRDIQKLFF.

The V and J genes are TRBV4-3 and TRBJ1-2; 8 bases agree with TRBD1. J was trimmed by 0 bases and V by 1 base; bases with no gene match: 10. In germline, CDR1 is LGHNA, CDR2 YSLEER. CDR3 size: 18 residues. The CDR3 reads CASSQVVPGGISNYGYTF. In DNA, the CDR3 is TGCGCCAGCAGCCAAGTGGTGCCAGGGGGCATTTCTAACTATGGCTACACCTTC.

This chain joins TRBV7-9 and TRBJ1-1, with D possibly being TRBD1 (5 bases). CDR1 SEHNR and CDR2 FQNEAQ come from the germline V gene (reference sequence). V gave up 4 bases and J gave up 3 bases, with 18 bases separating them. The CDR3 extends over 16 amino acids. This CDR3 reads CASSSPWGGDDTEAFF. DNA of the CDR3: TGTGCCAGCAGCTCACCCTGGGGAGGGGACGACACTGAAGCTTTCTTT.

The CDR3 here is CASRVSTGGDTQYF. The CDR3 nucleotides are TGTGCCAGCAGGGTATCCACAGGGGGAGATACGCAGTATTTT. The chain combines TRBV7-9 with TRBJ2-3, with 8 bases lining up with TRBD1. The V gene's germline CDR1 is SEHNR and CDR2 FQNEAQ (reference sequence). V dropped 6 bases and J dropped 5; count of bases not matched to a gene: 7. The CDR3 contains 14 residues.

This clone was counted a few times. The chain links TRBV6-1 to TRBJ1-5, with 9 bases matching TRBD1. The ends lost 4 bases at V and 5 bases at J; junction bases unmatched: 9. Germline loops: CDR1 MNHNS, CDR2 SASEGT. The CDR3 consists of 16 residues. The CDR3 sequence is CASSAQGALDDQPQHF. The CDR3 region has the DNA TGTGCCAGCAGTGCACAGGGGGCTCTGGATGATCAGCCCCAGCATTTT.

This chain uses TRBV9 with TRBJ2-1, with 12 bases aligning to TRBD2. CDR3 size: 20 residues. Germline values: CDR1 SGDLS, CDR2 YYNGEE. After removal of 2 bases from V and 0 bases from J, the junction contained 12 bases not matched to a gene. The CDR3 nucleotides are TGTGCCAGCAGCGTTCTCTCCGGACTAGCGGGGCACAGCTCCTACAATGAGCAGTTCTTC. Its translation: CASSVLSGLAGHSSYNEQFF. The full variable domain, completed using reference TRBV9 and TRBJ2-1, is DSGVTQTPKHLITATGQRVTLRCSPRSGDLSVYWYQQSLDQGLQFLIQYYNGEERAKGNILERFSAQQFPDLHSELNLSSLELGDSALYFCASSVLSGLAGHSSYNEQFFGPGTRLTVL.

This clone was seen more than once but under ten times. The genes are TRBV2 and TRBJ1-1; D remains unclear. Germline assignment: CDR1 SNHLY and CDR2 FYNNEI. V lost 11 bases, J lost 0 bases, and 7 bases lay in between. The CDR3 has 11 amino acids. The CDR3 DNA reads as TGTGCCTGTAGAGTGAACACTGAAGCTTTCTTT. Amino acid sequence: CACRVNTEAFF.

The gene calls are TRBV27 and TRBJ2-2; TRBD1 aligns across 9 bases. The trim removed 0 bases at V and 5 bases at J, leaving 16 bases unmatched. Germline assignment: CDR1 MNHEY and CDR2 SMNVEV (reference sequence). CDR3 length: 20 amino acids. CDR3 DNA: TGTGCCAGCAGTTTATCCCCGGGACAGGGAATTCCCACGACTACCGGGGAGCTGTTTTTT. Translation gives CASSLSPGQGIPTTTGELFF.

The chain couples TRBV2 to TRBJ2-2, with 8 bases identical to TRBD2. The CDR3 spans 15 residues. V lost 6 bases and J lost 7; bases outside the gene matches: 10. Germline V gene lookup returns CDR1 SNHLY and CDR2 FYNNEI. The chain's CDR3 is CASRLDGGAYGELFF. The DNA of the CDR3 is TGTGCCAGCAGGCTCGACGGGGGGGCATACGGGGAGCTGTTTTTT.

The CDR3 region is CASSPPKGRTSGGEKETQYF. Written as DNA, the CDR3 is TGTGCCAGCAGCCCACCGAAGGGGAGGACTAGCGGGGGGGAGAAAGAGACCCAGTACTTC. The chain couples TRBV5-4 to TRBJ2-5; 15 bases line up with TRBD2. The junction had 16 bases not matched to a gene; V was cut back by 4 bases and J by 3 bases. CDR3 length: 20 amino acids. Per the germline V gene, CDR1 is SGHNT and CDR2 is YYREEE (reference sequence).

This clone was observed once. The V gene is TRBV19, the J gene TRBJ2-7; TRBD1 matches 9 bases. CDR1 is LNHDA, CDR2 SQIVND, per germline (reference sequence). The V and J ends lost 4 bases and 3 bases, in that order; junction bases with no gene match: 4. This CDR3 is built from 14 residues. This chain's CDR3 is CASSTGTGYYEQYF. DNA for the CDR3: TGTGCCAGTAGTACCGGGACAGGGTACTACGAGCAGTACTTC.

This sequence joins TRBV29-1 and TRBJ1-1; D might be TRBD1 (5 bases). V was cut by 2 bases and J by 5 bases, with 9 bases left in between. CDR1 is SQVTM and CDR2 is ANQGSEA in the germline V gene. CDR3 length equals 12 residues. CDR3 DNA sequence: TGCAGCGTTGAAAGGTCAGGGACTGAAGCTTTCTTT. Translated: CSVERSGTEAFF. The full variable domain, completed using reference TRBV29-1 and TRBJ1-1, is SAVISQKPSRDICQRGTSLTIQCQVDSQVTMMFWYRQQPGQSLTLIATANQGSEATYESGFVIDKFPISRPNLTFSTLTVSNMSPEDSSIYLCSVERSGTEAFFGQGTRLTVV.

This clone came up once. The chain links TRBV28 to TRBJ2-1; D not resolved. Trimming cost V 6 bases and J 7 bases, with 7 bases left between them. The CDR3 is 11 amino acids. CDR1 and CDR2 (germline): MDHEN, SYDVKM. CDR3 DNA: TGTGCCAGCAGCTCCCGGAATGAGCAGTTCTTC. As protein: CASSSRNEQFF. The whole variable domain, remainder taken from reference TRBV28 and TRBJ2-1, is DVKVTQSSRYLVKRTGEKVFLECVQDMDHENMFWYRQDPGLGLRLIYFSYDVKMKEKGDIPEGYSVSREKKERFSLILESASTNQTSMYLCASSSRNEQFFGPGTRLTVL.

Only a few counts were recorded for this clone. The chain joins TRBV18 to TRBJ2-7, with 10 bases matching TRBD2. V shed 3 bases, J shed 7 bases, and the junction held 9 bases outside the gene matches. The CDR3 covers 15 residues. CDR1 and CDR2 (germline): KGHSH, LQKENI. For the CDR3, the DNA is TGTGCCAGCTCACCGCGGACTAGCGGCTCGGGTGAGCAGTACTTC. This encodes CASSPRTSGSGEQYF.

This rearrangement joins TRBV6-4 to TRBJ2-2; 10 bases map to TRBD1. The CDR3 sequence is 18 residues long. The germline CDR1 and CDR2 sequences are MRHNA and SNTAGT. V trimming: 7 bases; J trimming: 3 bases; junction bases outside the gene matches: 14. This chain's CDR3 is CASNRVQNGTGDTGELFF. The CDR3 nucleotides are TGTGCCAGCAATCGGGTCCAAAACGGGACAGGGGACACCGGGGAGCTGTTTTTT.

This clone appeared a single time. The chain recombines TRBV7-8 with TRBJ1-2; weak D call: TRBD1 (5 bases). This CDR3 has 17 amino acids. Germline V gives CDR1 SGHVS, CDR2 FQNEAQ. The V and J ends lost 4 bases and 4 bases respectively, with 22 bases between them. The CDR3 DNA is TGTGCCAGCAGCTACCCCAGATCCGGGGGGATGCGCTATGGCTACACCTTC. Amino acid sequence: CASSYPRSGGMRYGYTF.

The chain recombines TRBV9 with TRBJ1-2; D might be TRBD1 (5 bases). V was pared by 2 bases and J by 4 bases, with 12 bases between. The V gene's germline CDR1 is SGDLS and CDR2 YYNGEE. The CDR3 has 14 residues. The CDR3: CASSVAGTGYGYTF. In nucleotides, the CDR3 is TGTGCCAGCAGCGTGGCAGGGACTGGCTATGGCTACACCTTC.

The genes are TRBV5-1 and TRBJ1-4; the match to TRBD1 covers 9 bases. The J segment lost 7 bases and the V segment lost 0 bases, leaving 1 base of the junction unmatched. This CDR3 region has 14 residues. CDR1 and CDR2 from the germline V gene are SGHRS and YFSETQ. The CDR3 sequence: CASSLGQGGEKLFF. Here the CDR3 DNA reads TGCGCCAGCAGCTTGGGACAGGGGGGTGAAAAACTGTTTTTT.

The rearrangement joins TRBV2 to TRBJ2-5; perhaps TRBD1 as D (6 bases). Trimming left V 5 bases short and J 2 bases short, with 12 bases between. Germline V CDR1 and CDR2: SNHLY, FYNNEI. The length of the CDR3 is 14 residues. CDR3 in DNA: TGTGCCAGCAGTAACCGGGACACACAAGAGACCCAGTACTTC. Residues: CASSNRDTQETQYF.

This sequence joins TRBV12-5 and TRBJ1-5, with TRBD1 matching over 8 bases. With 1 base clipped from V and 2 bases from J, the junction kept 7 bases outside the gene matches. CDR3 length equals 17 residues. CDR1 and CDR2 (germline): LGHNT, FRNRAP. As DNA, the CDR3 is TGTGCTAGTGGTTTGGACGACAGGGGACGGGGCAATCAGCCCCAGCATTTT. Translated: CASGLDDRGRGNQPQHF.

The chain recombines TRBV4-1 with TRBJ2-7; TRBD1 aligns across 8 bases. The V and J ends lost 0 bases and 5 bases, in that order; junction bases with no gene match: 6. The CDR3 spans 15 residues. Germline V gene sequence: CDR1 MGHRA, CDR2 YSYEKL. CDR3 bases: TGCGCCAGCAGCCAAGACACAGGGGGTAACAACGAGCAGTACTTC. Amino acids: CASSQDTGGNNEQYF.